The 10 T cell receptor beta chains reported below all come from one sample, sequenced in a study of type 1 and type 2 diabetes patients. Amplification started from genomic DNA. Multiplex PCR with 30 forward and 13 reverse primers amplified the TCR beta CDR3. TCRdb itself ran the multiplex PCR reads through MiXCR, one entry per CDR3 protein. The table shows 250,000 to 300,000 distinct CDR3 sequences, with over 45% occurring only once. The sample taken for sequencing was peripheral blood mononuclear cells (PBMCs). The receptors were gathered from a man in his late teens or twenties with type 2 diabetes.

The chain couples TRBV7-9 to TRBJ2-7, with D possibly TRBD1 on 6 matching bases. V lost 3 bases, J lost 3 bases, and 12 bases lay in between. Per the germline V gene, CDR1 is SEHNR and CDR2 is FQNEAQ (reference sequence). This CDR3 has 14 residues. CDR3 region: CASSLDSYRYEQYF. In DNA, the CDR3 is TGTGCCAGCAGCTTGGACAGCTATCGCTACGAGCAGTACTTC.

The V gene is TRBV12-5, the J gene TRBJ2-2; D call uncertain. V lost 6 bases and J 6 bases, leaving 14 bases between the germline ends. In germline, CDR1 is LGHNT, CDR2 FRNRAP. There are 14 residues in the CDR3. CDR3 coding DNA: TGTGCTAGTGGAGCTCCGCCTATATCCGGGGAGCTGTTTTTT. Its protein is CASGAPPISGELFF.

This chain's CDR3 is CRGTSEADTQYF. The DNA for the CDR3 is TGCAGAGGGACTTCGGAGGCAGATACGCAGTATTTT. V and J are TRBV20-1 and TRBJ2-3; the D gene is possibly TRBD2 (6 bases). Germline assignment: CDR1 DFQATT and CDR2 SNEGSKA (reference sequence). This CDR3 has 12 amino acids.

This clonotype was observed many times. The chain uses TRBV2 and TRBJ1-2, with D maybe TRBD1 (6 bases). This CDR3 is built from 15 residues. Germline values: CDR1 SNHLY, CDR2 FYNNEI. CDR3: CAIKEGGVANYGYTF. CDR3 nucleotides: TGTGCTATAAAAGAAGGGGGGGTCGCTAACTATGGCTACACCTTC.

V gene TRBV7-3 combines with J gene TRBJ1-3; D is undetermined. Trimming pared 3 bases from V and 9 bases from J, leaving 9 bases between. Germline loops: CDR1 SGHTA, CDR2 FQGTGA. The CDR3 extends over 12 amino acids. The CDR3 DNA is TGTGCCAGCAGCTTCCAAGAGCGCACCATATATTTT. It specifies CASSFQERTIYF.

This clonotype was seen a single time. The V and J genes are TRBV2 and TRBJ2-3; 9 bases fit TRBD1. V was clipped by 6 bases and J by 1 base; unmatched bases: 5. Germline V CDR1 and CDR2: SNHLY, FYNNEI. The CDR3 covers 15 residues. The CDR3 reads CASSPDRGGTDTQYF. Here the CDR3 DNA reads TGTGCCAGCAGCCCGGACAGGGGCGGCACAGATACGCAGTATTTT.

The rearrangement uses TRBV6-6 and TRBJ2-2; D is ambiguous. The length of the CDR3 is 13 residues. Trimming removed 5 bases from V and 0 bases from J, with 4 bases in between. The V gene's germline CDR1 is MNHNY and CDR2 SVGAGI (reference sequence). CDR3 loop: CASSVPNTGELFF. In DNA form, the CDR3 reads TGTGCCAGCAGTGTCCCGAACACCGGGGAGCTGTTTTTT.

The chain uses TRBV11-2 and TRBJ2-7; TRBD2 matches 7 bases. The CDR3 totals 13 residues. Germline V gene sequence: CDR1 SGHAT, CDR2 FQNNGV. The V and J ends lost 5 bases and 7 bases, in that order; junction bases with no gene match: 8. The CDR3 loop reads CASSVGGRWEQYF. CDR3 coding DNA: TGTGCCAGCAGCGTGGGAGGGAGATGGGAGCAGTACTTC.

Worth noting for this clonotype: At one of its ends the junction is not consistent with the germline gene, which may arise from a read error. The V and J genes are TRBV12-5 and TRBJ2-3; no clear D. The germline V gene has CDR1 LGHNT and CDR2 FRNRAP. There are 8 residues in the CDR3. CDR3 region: CASGLGYF. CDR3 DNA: TGTGCTAGTGGTTTGGGATATTTC.

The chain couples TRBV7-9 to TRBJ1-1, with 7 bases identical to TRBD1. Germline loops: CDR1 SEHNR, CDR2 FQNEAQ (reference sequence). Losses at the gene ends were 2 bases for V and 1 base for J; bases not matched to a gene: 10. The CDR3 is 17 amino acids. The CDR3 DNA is TGTGCCAGCAGCTTAATCGCAGGGGGGGAGAGGAACACTGAAGCTTTCTTT. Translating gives CASSLIAGGERNTEAFF. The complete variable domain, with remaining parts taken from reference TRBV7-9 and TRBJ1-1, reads DTGVSQNPRHKITKRGQNVTFRCDPISEHNRLYWYRQTLGQGPEFLTYFQNEAQLEKSRLLSDRFSAERPKGSFSTLEIQRTEQGDSAMYLCASSLIAGGERNTEAFFGQGTRLTVV.